The 25 T cell receptor beta chains below were found in one sample sequenced in a study of blood T cells in healthy people across ages. Primed by a sample-barcoded 5' primer and a J-beta primer mix, a second PCR proceeded for about 6 to 12 cycles. TCRdb independently ran MiXCR on the 5' RACE reads; one entry per CDR3 protein. The sample holds about 580,000 distinct CDR3 sequences, around 48% seen once. Input material: blood. The origin of the receptors is a man at least 80 years old in good health.

The gene calls are TRBV20-1 and TRBJ1-1; D gene uncertain. Trimming pared 5 bases from V and 2 bases from J, leaving 15 bases between. The CDR3 runs 14 residues. The germline V gene has CDR1 DFQATT and CDR2 SNEGSKA (reference sequence). CDR3 amino acids: CSASQVLSNTEAFF. The CDR3 DNA sequence: TGCAGTGCTTCTCAGGTGTTAAGTAACACTGAAGCTTTCTTT.

This clonotype was seen at least ten times. CDR3 protein: CAISGGGFAETQYF. The CDR3 nucleotides read TGTGCCATCAGTGGAGGGGGGTTTGCGGAGACCCAGTACTTC. This chain joins TRBV10-3 and TRBJ2-5, with D possibly called TRBD1 or TRBD2 (6 bases each). The CDR3 is 14 residues long. CDR1 is ENHRY and CDR2 is SYGVKD in the germline V gene. The germline V and J ends were trimmed by 4 bases and 5 bases, with 14 bases remaining between them.

This clonotype was counted a few times. J is TRBJ1-2 and V is TRBV4-1, with 12 positions matching TRBD1. The CDR3 extends over 15 amino acids. CDR1 MGHRA and CDR2 YSYEKL come from the germline V gene. J was trimmed by 8 bases and V by 3 bases; bases with no gene match: 7. The CDR3 DNA follows: TGCGCCAGCAGCCAGGGGACAGGGGGCGTAGGAGGCTACACCTTC. Translated: CASSQGTGGVGGYTF.

In DNA, the CDR3 is TGTGCCAGCCGGGACTATAATTACGAGCAGTACTTC. Residues: CASRDYNYEQYF. This chain uses TRBV6-2 or TRBV6-3 with TRBJ2-7; TRBD2 aligns across 7 bases. The germline V gene encodes CDR1 MNHEY and CDR2 SVGEGT. V lost 8 bases and J lost 4; bases outside the gene matches: 5. This CDR3 is built from 12 residues.

This clonotype has only a few counts. The gene calls are TRBV4-3 and TRBJ1-4; 8 bases match TRBD1. This CDR3 comprises 16 residues. Losses at the gene ends were 2 bases for V and 7 bases for J; bases not matched to a gene: 9. Germline CDR1 LGHNA, CDR2 YSLEER. CDR3 nucleotide sequence: TGCGCCAGCAGCCAATTCCGGACAGGGCGCGGTGAAAAACTGTTTTTT. Translating it yields CASSQFRTGRGEKLFF.

This chain links TRBV7-9 with TRBJ2-1; 10 nucleotides align to TRBD2. The trim removed 0 bases at V and 7 bases at J, leaving 6 bases unmatched. The CDR3 extends over 16 amino acids. The germline V gene has CDR1 SEHNR and CDR2 FQNEAQ (reference sequence). The CDR3 DNA reads TGTGCCAGCAGCTTAGCGTCACTAGCGGGAATGAATGAGCAGTTCTTC. This translates into CASSLASLAGMNEQFF.

This clonotype was counted a few times. CDR3 loop: CASSLRQGDGANVLTF. In nucleotides, the CDR3 is TGTGCCAGCAGCTTACGTCAGGGTGATGGGGCCAACGTCCTGACTTTC. The rearrangement links TRBV7-2 to TRBJ2-6; D may be TRBD1 (5 bases). The CDR3 runs 16 residues. Germline V gene data show CDR1 as SGHTA and CDR2 as FQGNSA. The ends were cut back, 2 bases at V and 3 bases at J, with 11 bases in the middle.

The chain employs TRBV6-1 and TRBJ1-2; no reliable D call. Germline values: CDR1 MNHNS, CDR2 SASEGT. V was clipped by 2 bases and J by 5 bases, with 6 bases between them. The CDR3 totals 12 residues. The CDR3 DNA is TGTGCCAGCAGTGAATTTAGATATGGCTACACCTTC. It translates to CASSEFRYGYTF.

This clonotype is a singleton in its sample. The chain couples TRBV7-2 to TRBJ1-2; D is perhaps TRBD1 (6 bases). Germline lookup yields CDR1 SGHTA and CDR2 FQGNSA. This CDR3 comprises 15 residues. The V end was cut by 4 bases, the J end by 6 bases, with 18 bases between. The CDR3 region is CASSSNLGGANGYTF. The DNA of the CDR3 is TGTGCCAGCAGCTCTAATTTGGGGGGGGCGAATGGCTACACCTTC.

The DNA for the CDR3 is TGTGCCTGCGAATTAGCGGGATCCTACAATGAGCAGTTCTTC. As protein: CACELAGSYNEQFF. This chain joins TRBV6-6 and TRBJ2-1, with 8 positions matching TRBD2. The CDR3 loop spans 14 amino acids. Per the germline V gene, CDR1 is MNHNY and CDR2 is SVGAGI (reference sequence). After removal of 11 bases from V and 1 base from J, the junction contained 7 bases not matched to a gene.

V usage is TRBV30 and J usage is TRBJ1-6, with 7 bases that match TRBD1. The length of the CDR3 is 13 residues. Trimming cost V 6 bases and J 9 bases; bases outside gene matches: 8. Per the germline V gene, CDR1 is GTSNPN and CDR2 is SVGIG (reference sequence). The CDR3 bases are TGTGCCTGTGAGGGGGCGTCTGGTTCACCCCTCCACTTT. Encoded protein: CACEGASGSPLHF.

The chain joins TRBV7-9 to TRBJ2-5, with a possible D match to TRBD2 (6 bases). The CDR3 runs to 15 residues. Germline-derived CDR1 and CDR2 are SEHNR and FQNEAQ (reference sequence). Trimming pared 5 bases from V and 4 bases from J, leaving 17 bases between. The CDR3 spells CASSPFLAFRETQYF. The CDR3 DNA reads as TGTGCCAGCAGCCCTTTCCTAGCGTTCAGAGAGACCCAGTACTTC. Together with reference TRBV7-9 and TRBJ2-5, the CDR3 gives the full variable domain: DTGVSQNPRHKITKRGQNVTFRCDPISEHNRLYWYRQTLGQGPEFLTYFQNEAQLEKSRLLSDRFSAERPKGSFSTLEIQRTEQGDSAMYLCASSPFLAFRETQYFGPGTRLLVL.

A remark on this clonotype: Its ends do not fully match the called genes, so a read error is possible. The chain recombines TRBV20-1 with TRBJ2-3, with D perhaps TRBD2 (5 bases). CDR1 and CDR2 from the germline V gene are DFQATT and SNEGSKA (reference sequence). This CDR3 has 14 amino acids. CDR3 in DNA: TGCAGTGCTAAAAGAGACTATGGCACAGATACGCTGTATTTT. It is translated as CSAKRDYGTDTLYF.

This clonotype was observed a few times. This sequence joins TRBV7-2 and TRBJ1-6; D gene uncertain. Deletions cut 5 bases from V and 7 bases from J, with 9 bases between. Germline V gene lookup returns CDR1 SGHTA and CDR2 FQGNSA. CDR3 length: 13 amino acids. The DNA for the CDR3 is TGTGCCAGCAGCCTAAGTAGGAATTCACCCCTCCACTTT. Protein sequence: CASSLSRNSPLHF.

The chain links TRBV4-3 to TRBJ1-5; D is undetermined. The CDR3 length is 14 residues. V was clipped by 0 bases and J by 7 bases, with 10 bases between them. Germline V gene lookup returns CDR1 LGHNA and CDR2 YSLEER. In nucleotides, the CDR3 is TGCGCCAGCAGCCAAGAAGATGACGGCCAGCCCCAGCATTTT. Translation gives CASSQEDDGQPQHF.

The J gene is TRBJ2-2, the V gene TRBV5-6; a possible D gene is TRBD1 (5 bases). Deletions cut 4 bases from V and 3 bases from J, with 13 bases between. The CDR3 sequence is 15 residues long. The germline V gene has CDR1 SGHDT and CDR2 YYEEEE. CDR3 sequence: CASSIGVLDTGELFF. DNA for the CDR3: TGTGCCAGCAGCATAGGGGTATTGGACACCGGGGAGCTGTTTTTT. The whole variable domain, remainder taken from reference TRBV5-6 and TRBJ2-2, is DAGVTQSPTHLIKTRGQQVTLRCSPKSGHDTVSWYQQALGQGPQFIFQYYEEEERQRGNFPDRFSGHQFPNYSSELNVNALLLGDSALYLCASSIGVLDTGELFFGEGSRLTVL.

This clonotype was seen a few times. This rearrangement joins TRBV4-1 to TRBJ2-7; the match to TRBD1 covers 7 bases. Germline V gene lookup returns CDR1 MGHRA and CDR2 YSYEKL. Trimming took 4 bases from V and 2 from J; bases not matched to a gene: 8. The CDR3 extends over 15 amino acids. CDR3 nucleotides: TGCGCCAGCAGCCCCACACGGGACAGCGCCTACGAGCAGTACTTC. It translates to CASSPTRDSAYEQYF.

This clonotype was counted between two and nine times. The V gene is TRBV29-1, the J gene TRBJ2-1; D is unresolved. The germline V gene encodes CDR1 SQVTM and CDR2 ANQGSEA. The CDR3 extends over 10 amino acids. Deletions cut 6 bases from V and 5 bases from J, with 5 bases between. CDR3 sequence (DNA): TGCAGCGTGGGTGACAATGAGCAGTTCTTC. Translation: CSVGDNEQFF.

V and J are TRBV20-1 and TRBJ2-5; the D is unclear. This CDR3 region has 13 residues. Germline values: CDR1 DFQATT, CDR2 SNEGSKA (reference sequence). V lost 7 bases to trimming and J lost 2 bases, with 14 bases between them. The CDR3 spells CSVSAAGQETQYF. Here the CDR3 DNA reads TGCAGTGTTAGTGCGGCAGGACAAGAGACCCAGTACTTC.

V and J are TRBV6-2 or TRBV6-3 and TRBJ2-7, with D perhaps matching TRBD2 (5 bases). Trimming shortened V by 10 bases and J by 2 bases, and 15 bases separated the two germline ends. CDR1 and CDR2 from the germline V gene are MNHEY and SVGEGT. The CDR3 contains 13 residues. This CDR3 is CATKDSAAYEQYF. CDR3 in DNA: TGTGCCACCAAGGATAGCGCCGCCTACGAGCAGTACTTC.

V is TRBV6-2 or TRBV6-3 and J is TRBJ2-4; unclear D gene. With 3 bases removed from V and 10 bases from J, the gap between germline ends came to 22 bases. This CDR3 contains 16 residues. CDR1 and CDR2 from the germline V gene are MNHEY and SVGEGT. Here the CDR3 DNA reads TGTGCCAGCAGTTATGGCGGCACTCGCCCCTCGCGGATTCAGTACTTC. It specifies CASSYGGTRPSRIQYF.

The chain combines TRBV20-1 with TRBJ2-1, with 8 bases lining up with TRBD2. The germline V gene has CDR1 DFQATT and CDR2 SNEGSKA (reference sequence). The CDR3 is 13 amino acids. V shed 5 bases, J shed 7 bases, and the junction held 7 bases outside the gene matches. Here the CDR3 DNA reads TGCAGTGCTCACGGGGGGGGTTCGAATGAGCAGTTCTTC. It codes for CSAHGGGSNEQFF.

In this sample, this clonotype turned up once. The rearrangement joins TRBV29-1 to TRBJ2-7, with TRBD2 matching over 9 bases. CDR1 and CDR2 (germline): SQVTM, ANQGSEA. The length of the CDR3 is 14 residues. The J segment lost 1 base and the V segment lost 6 bases, leaving 7 bases of the junction unmatched. CDR3 residues: CSVLILAGSYEQYF. The CDR3 DNA follows: TGCAGCGTCCTAATTCTAGCGGGGTCCTACGAGCAGTACTTC.

Concerning this clonotype itself: A much larger clone is a single base away; this may be a read error. The gene calls are TRBV29-1 and TRBJ2-1; D is tentatively TRBD1 or TRBD2 (5 bases each). V dropped 7 bases and J dropped 6 bases, with 25 bases sitting between them. The CDR3 consists of 16 residues. Germline CDR1 and CDR2: SQVTM and ANQGSEA. The CDR3 nucleotides read TGCAGCGCCATAACCCTCCGGGACGGGCGGATCAATGAGCAGTTCTTC. This codes for CSAITLRDGRINEQFF.

The chain carries TRBV3-1 and TRBJ1-6; D is unclear. The ends were cut back, 1 base at V and 8 bases at J, with 12 bases in the middle. This CDR3 spans 15 amino acids. The germline V gene encodes CDR1 LGHDT and CDR2 YNNKEL (reference sequence). CDR3 nucleotide sequence: TGTGCCAGCAGCCAAGGAAGTGGCCTGGATTCACCCCTCCACTTT. It codes for CASSQGSGLDSPLHF.